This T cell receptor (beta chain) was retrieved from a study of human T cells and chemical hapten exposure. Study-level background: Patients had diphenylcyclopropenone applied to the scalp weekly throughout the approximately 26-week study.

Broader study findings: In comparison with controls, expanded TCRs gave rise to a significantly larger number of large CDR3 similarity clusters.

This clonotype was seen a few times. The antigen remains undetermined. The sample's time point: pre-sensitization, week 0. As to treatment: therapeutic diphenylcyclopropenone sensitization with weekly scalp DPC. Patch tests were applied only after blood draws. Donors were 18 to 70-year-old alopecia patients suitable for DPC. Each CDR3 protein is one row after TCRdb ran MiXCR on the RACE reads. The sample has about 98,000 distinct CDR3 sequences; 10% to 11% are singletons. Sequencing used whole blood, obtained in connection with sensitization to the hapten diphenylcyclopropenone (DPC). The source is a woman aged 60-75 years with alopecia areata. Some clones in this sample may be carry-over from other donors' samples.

The CDR3 bases are TGTGCCACCGACTACGGGGGCGATGGAAACACCATATATTTT. Protein sequence: CATDYGGDGNTIYF. This chain connects TRBV6-1 to TRBJ1-3; a possible D gene is TRBD1 (6 bases). Trimming took 10 bases from V and 3 from J, leaving 16 bases between them. Germline values: CDR1 MNHNS, CDR2 SASEGT. The CDR3 is 14 residues long.